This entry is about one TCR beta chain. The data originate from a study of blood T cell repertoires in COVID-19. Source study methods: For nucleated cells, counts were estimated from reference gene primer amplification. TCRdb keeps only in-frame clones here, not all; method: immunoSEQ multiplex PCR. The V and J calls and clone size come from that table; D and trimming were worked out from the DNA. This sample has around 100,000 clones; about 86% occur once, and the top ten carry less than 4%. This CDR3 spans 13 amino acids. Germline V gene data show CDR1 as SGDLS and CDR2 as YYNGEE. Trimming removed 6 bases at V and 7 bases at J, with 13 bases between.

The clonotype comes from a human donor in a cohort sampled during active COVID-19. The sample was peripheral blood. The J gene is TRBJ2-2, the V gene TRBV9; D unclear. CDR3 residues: CASIPGVDGELFF. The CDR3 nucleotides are TGTGCCAGCATCCCCGGAGTGGACGGGGAGCTGTTTTTT.